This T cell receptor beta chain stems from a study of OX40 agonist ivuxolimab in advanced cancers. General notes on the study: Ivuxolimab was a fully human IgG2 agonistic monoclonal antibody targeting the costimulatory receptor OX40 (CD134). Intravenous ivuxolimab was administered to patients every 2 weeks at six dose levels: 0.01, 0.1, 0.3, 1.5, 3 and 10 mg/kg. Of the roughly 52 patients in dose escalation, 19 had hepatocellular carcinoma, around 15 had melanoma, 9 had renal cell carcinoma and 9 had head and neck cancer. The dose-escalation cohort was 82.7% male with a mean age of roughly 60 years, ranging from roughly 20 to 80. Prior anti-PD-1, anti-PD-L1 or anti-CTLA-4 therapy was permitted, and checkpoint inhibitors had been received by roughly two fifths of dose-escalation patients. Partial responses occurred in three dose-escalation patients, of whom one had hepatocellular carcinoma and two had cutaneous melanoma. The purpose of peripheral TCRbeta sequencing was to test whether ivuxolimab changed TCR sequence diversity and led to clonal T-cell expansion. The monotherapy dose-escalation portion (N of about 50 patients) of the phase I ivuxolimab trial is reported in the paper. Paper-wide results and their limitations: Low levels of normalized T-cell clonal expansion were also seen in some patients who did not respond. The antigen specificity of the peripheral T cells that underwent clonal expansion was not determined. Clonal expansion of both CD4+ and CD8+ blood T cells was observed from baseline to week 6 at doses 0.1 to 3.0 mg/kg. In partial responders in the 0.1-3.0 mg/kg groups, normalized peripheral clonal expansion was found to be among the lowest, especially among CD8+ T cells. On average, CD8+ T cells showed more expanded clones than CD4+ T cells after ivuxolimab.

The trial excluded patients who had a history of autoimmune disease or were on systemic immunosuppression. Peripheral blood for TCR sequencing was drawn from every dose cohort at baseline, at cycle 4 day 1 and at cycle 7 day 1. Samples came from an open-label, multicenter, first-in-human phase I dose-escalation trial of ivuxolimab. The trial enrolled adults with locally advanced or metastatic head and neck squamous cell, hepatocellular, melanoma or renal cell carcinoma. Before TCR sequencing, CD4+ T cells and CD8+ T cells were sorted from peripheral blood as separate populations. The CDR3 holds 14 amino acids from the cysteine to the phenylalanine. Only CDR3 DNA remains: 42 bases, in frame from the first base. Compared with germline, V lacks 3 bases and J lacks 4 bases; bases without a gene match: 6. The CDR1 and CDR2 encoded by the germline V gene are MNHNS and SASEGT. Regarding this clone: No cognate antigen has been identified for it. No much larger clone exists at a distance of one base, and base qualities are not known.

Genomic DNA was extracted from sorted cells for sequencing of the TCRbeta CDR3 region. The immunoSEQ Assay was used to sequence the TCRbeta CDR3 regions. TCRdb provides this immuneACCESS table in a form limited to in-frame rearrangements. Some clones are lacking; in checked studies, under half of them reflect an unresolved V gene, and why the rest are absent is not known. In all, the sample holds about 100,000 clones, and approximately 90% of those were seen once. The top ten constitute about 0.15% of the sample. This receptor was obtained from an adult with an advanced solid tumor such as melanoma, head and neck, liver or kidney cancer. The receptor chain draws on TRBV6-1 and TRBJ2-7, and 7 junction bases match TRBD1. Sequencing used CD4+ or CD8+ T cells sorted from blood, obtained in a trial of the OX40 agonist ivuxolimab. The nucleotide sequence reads TGTGCCAGCAGTGAGACAGGGACAGAATACGAGCAGTACTTC. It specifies CASSETGTEYEQYF.